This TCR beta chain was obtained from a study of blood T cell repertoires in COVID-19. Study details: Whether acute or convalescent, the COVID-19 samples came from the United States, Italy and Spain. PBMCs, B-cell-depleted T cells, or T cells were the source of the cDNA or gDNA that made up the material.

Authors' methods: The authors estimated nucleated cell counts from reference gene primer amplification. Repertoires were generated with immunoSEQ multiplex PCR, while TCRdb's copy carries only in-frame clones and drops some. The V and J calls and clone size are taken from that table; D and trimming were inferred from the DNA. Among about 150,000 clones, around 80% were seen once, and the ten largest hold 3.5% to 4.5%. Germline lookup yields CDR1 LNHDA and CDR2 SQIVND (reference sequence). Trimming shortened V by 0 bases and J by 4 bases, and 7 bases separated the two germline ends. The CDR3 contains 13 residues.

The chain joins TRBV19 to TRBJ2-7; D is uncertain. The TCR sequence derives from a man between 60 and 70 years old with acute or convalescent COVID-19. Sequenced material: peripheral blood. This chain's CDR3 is CASSIERNYEQYF. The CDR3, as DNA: TGTGCCAGTAGTATAGAGAGAAATTACGAGCAGTACTTC.